The entry below gives a single T cell receptor beta chain sequence along with its context. Its antigen is still unknown. As for treatment: approximately nine-day PBMC culture with coronavirus spike peptide pools or control peptides (ViraFEST assay). TCR sequencing followed the expansion of antigen-specific T cells with peptide pools in ViraFEST. Cultured CD4+ T cell DNA was sequenced using the Oncomine TCR Beta short-read assay. Genomic DNA was extracted from cultured CD4+ T cells. MiXCR, run by TCRdb on the PCR reads, gives a single entry per CDR3 protein. The top ten clones hold under 30% of a sample with 10,000 or so distinct CDR3 sequences, around three fifths of them seen once. The CDR3 is 17 amino acids. Losses at the gene ends were 6 bases for V and 9 bases for J; bases not matched to a gene: 13. Germline values: CDR1 MDHEN, CDR2 SYDVKM. The sample belongs to a study of vaccination and CD4 T cells after COVID-19. On the study more broadly: Overlapping spike pools from SARS-CoV-2 and HCoV-NL63, HCoV-OC43 and HCoV-229E served as culture stimuli. Study conclusions and caveats: For convalescent patients, a median about 86% of reactive clones surfaced exclusively after vaccination.

The sample comprised CD4+ T cells from blood, cultured in vitro. The origin of this receptor is a human donor who had recovered from COVID-19. The chain employs TRBV28 and TRBJ2-1, with 14 bases matching TRBD2. The CDR3 bases are TGTGCCAGCAGCTCCGGGACTAGCGGGAGTACTAGGAGTGAGCAGTTCTTC. Protein sequence: CASSSGTSGSTRSEQFF.